This entry features one T cell receptor (beta chain) sequence. This sample is drawn from a study of T-cell reconstitution after alpha-beta-depleted transplantation in children. The library targeted TCRbeta and was prepared with unique molecular identifiers. TCRdb itself ran the PCR reads through MiXCR, one entry per CDR3 protein. This sample has approximately 240,000 distinct CDR3 sequences; 8.5% to 10% occur once, and the top ten carry approximately 5.9%. V shed 8 bases and J 3 bases; nucleotides not matched to a gene: 6. This CDR3 is built from 14 residues. CDR1 and CDR2 from the germline V gene are SNHLY and FYNNEI.

The sequence came from a human donor who donated a stem cell graft to a child with acute lymphoblastic leukemia. Sequencing used PBMCs from the stem cell graft donor, obtained from the stem cell graft. The chain links TRBV2 to TRBJ1-2, with 10 bases that match TRBD1. The CDR3 region is CASEKGQGYYGYTF. CDR3 DNA: TGTGCCAGCGAAAAGGGACAGGGGTACTATGGCTACACCTTC.